This T cell receptor (beta chain) is from a study of molecular identifiers for immune sequencing clone quantification. CDR1 is DFQATT, CDR2 SNEGSKA, per germline (reference sequence). The length of the CDR3 is 12 residues. V shed 6 bases, J shed 7 bases, and the junction held 2 bases outside the gene matches. Naive CD8 T cells underwent sorting with the CD8+CD4-CCR7+CD45RA+ definition. The sample holds a few counts of this clonotype. With listed TCR primers and previously described methods, bulk TCR libraries were prepared. TCRdb processed the PCR reads anew with MiXCR; each CDR3 protein has one entry. The table records approximately 590,000 distinct CDR3 sequences, roughly 23% of them present only once.

The sequence derives from a human donor in good health. Some libraries in this study had Jurkat cell RNA spiked in. V gene TRBV20-1 combines with J gene TRBJ2-1, with 11 bases fitting TRBD1. Sequencing input: naive CD8+ T cells from blood, with Jurkat cell RNA spiked in. Subset noted: FACS-sorted CD8+CD4-CCR7+CD45RA+ naive T cells. CDR3 amino acids: CSAWDRGNEQFF. Here the CDR3 DNA reads TGCAGTGCCTGGGACAGGGGGAATGAGCAGTTCTTC.